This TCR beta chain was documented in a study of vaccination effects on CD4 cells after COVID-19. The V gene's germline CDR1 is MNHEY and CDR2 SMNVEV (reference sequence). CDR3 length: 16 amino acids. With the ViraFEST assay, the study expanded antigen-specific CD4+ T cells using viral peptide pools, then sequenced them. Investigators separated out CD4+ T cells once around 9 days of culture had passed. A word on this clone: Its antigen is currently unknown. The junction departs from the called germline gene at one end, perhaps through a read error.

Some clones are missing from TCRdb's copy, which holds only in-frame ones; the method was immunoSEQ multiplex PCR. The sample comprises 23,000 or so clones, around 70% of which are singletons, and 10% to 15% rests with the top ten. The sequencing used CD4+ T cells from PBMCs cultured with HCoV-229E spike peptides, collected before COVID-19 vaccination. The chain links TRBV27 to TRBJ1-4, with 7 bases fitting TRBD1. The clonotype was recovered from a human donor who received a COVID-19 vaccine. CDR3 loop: CASRLSGTAANEKLFF. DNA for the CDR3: TGTGCCAGCAGATTATCAGGGACAGCAGCTAATGAAAAACTGTTTTTT.